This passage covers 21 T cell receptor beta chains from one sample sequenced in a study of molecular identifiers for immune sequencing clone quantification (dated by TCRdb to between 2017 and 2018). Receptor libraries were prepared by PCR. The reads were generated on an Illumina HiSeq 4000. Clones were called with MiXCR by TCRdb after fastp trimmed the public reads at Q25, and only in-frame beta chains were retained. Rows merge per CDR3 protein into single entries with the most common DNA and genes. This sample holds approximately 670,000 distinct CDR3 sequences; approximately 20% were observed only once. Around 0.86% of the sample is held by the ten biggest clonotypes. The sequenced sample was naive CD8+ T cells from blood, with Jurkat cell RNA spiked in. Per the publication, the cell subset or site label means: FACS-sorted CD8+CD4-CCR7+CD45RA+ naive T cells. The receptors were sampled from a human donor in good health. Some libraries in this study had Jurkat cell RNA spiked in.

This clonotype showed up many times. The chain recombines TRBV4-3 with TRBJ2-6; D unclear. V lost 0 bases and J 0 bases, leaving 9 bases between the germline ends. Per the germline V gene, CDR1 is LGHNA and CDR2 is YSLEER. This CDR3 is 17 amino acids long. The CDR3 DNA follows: TGCGCCAGCAGCCAAGATAACGTACGCTCTGGGGCCAACGTCCTGACTTTC. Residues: CASSQDNVRSGANVLTF.

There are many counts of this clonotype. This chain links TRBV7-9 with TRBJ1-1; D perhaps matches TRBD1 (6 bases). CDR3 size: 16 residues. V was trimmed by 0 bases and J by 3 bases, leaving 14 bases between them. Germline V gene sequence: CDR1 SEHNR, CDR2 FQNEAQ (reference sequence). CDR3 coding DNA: TGTGCCAGCAGCTTAGCGCGTGGGGGCGGCGACACTGAAGCTTTCTTT. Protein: CASSLARGGGDTEAFF.

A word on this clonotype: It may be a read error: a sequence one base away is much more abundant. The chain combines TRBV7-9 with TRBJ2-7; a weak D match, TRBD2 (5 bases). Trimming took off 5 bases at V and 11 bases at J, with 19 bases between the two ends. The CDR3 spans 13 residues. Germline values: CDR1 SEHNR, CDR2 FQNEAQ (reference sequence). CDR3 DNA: TGTGCCAGCAGCCCACCTCGGAGGCATGAGAAGTACTTC. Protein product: CASSPPRRHEKYF. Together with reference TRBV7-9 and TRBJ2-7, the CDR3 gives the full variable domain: DTGVSQNPRHKITKRGQNVTFRCDPISEHNRLYWYRQTLGQGPEFLTYFQNEAQLEKSRLLSDRFSAERPKGSFSTLEIQRTEQGDSAMYLCASSPPRRHEKYFGPGTRLTVT.

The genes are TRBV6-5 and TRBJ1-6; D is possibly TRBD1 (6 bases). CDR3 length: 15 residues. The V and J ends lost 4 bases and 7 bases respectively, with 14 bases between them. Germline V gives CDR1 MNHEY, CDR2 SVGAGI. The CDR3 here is CASSSPEGGNSPLHF. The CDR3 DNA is TGTGCCAGCAGTTCCCCTGAGGGGGGAAATTCACCCCTCCACTTT.

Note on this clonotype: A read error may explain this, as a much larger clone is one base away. The CDR3 DNA sequence: TGTGCCAGTAACCCGGGACCCCTCAATGAGCAGTTCTTC. Amino acid sequence: CASNPGPLNEQFF. V usage is TRBV19 and J usage is TRBJ2-1; tentatively, D is TRBD1 or TRBD2 (5 bases each). This CDR3 region has 13 residues. From germline, CDR1 is LNHDA and CDR2 SQIVND (reference sequence). Trimming shortened V by 7 bases and J by 6 bases, and 13 bases separated the two germline ends.

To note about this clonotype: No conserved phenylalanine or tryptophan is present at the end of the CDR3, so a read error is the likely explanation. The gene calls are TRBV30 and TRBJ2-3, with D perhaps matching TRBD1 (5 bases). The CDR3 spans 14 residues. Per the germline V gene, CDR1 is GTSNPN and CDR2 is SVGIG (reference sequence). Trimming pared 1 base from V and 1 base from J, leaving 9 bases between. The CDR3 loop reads CAWSEGAGTDTQYL. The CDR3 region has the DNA TGTGCCTGGAGTGAAGGGGCTGGCACAGATACGCAGTATCTT.

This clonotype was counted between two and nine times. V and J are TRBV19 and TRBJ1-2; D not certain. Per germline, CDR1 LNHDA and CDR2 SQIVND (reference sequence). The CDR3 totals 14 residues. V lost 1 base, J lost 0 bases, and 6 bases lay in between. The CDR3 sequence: CASSIGQSNYGYTF. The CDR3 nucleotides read TGTGCCAGTAGTATAGGGCAGTCTAACTATGGCTACACCTTC. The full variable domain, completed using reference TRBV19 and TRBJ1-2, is DGGITQSPKYLFRKEGQNVTLSCEQNLNHDAMYWYRQDPGQGLRLIYYSQIVNDFQKGDIAEGYSVSREKKESFPLTVTSAQKNPTAFYLCASSIGQSNYGYTFGSGTRLTVV.

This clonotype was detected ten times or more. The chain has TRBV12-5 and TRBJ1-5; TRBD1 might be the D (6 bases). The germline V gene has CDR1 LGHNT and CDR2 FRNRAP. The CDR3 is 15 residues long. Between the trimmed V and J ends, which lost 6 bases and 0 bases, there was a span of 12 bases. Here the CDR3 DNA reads TGTGCTAGTGGGGACAGCGGATATAGCAATCAGCCCCAGCATTTT. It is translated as CASGDSGYSNQPQHF.

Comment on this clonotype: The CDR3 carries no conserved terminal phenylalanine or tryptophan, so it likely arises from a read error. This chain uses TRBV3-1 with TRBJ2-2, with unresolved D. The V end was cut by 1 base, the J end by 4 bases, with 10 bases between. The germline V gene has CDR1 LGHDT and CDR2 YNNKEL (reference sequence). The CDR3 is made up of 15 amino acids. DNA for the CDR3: TGTGCCAGCAGCCAAGTTCTAAGTTTCACCGGGGAGCTGTTTTCT. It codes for CASSQVLSFTGELFS.

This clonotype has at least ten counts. In DNA form, the CDR3 reads TGCAGCGTGAGGGAATTGGGGACCGGGGAGCTGTTTTTT. Encoded protein: CSVRELGTGELFF. This chain joins TRBV29-1 and TRBJ2-2; D is perhaps TRBD2 (5 bases). The CDR3 is made up of 13 amino acids. Germline V gene data show CDR1 as SQVTM and CDR2 as ANQGSEA. The V end lost 6 bases, the J end lost 5 bases, and 13 bases lay between the germline ends.

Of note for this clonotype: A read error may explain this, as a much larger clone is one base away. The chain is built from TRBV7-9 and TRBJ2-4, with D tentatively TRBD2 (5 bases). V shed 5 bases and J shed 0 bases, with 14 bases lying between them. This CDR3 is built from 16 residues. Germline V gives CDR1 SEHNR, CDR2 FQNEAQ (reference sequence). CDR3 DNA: TGTGCCAGCAGCCCTGTCTTTGGGAGAGCCAAAAACATTCAGTACTTC. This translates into CASSPVFGRAKNIQYF. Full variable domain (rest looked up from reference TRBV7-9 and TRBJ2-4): DTGVSQNPRHKITKRGQNVTFRCDPISEHNRLYWYRQTLGQGPEFLTYFQNEAQLEKSRLLSDRFSAERPKGSFSTLEIQRTEQGDSAMYLCASSPVFGRAKNIQYFGAGTRLSVL.

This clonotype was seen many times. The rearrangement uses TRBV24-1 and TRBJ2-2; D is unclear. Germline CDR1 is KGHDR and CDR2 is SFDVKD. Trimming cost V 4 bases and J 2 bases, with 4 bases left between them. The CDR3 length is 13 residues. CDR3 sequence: CATSEINTGELFF. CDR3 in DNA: TGTGCCACCAGTGAAATTAACACCGGGGAGCTGTTTTTT.

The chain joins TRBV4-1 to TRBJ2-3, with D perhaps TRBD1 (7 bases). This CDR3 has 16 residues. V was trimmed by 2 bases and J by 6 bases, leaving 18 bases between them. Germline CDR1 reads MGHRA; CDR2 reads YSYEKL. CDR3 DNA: TGCGCCAGCAGCCAATGGCAGGGGGGAGAATCTGATACGCAGTATTTT. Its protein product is CASSQWQGGESDTQYF.

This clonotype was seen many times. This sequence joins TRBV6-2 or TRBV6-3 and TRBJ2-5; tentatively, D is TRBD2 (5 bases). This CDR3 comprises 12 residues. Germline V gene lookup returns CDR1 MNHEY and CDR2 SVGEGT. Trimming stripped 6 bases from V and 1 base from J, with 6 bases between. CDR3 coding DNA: TGTGCCAGCAGGCGGGTCCAAGAGACCCAGTACTTC. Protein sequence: CASRRVQETQYF.

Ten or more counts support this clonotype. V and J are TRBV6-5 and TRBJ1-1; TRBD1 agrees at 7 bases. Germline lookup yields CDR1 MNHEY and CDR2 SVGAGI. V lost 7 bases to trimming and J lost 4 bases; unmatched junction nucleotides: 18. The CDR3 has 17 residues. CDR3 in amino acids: CASIGWDSYQSGTEAFF. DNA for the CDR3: TGTGCCAGCATTGGTTGGGACAGTTATCAAAGTGGCACTGAAGCTTTCTTT.

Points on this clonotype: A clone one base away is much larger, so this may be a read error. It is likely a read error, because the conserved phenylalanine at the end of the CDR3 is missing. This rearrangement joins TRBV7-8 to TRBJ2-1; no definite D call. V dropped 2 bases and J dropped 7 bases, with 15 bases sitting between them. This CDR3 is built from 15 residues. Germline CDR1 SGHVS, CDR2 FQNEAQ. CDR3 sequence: CASSLIVGIPNEQFY. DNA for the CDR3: TGTGCCAGCAGCTTAATCGTGGGGATCCCGAATGAGCAGTTCTAC.

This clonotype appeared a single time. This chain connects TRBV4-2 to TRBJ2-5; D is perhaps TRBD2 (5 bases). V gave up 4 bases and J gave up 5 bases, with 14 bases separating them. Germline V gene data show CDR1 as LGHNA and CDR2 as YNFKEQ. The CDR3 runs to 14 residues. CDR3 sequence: CASSPTMGSETQYF. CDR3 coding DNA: TGTGCCAGCAGCCCTACGATGGGGAGCGAGACCCAGTACTTC.

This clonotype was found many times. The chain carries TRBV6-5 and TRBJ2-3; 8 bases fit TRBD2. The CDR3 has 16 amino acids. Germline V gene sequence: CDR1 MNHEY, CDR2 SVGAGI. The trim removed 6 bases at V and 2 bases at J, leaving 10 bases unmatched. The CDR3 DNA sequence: TGTGCCAGCAGATACAGAAGCGGGGGCCACACAGATACGCAGTATTTT. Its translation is CASRYRSGGHTDTQYF.

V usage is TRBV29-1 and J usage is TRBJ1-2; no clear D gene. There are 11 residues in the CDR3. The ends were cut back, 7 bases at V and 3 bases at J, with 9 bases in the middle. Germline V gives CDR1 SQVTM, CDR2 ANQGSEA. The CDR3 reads CSDEADYGYTF. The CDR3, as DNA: TGCAGCGATGAGGCTGACTATGGCTACACCTTC.

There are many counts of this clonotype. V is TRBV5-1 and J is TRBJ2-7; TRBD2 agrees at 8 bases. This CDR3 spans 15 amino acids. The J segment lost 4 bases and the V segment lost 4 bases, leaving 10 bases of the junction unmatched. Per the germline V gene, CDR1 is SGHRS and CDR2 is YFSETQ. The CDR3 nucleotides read TGCGCCAGCAGCCCGGGGACTAGTTCGCTTTACGAGCAGTACTTC. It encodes CASSPGTSSLYEQYF.

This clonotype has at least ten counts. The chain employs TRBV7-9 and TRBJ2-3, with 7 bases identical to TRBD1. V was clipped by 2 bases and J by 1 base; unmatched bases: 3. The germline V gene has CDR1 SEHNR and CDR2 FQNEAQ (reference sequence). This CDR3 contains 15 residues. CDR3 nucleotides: TGTGCCAGCAGCTTAAAAGACAGGGGCACAGATACGCAGTATTTT. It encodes CASSLKDRGTDTQYF. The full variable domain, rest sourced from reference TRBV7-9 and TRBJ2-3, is DTGVSQNPRHKITKRGQNVTFRCDPISEHNRLYWYRQTLGQGPEFLTYFQNEAQLEKSRLLSDRFSAERPKGSFSTLEIQRTEQGDSAMYLCASSLKDRGTDTQYFGPGTRLTVL.